Listed below are T cell receptor beta chains from one sample, sequenced in a study of T-cell reconstitution after alpha-beta-depleted transplantation in children. TCRdb re-called the PCR reads with MiXCR, one entry per CDR3 protein. The sample holds approximately 240,000 distinct CDR3 sequences, under 9.5% seen once. The sample here was PBMCs from the stem cell graft donor, taken from the stem cell graft. The receptors stem from a human donor who donated a stem cell graft to a child with acute lymphoblastic leukemia. CDR3s include the opening cysteine and the closing phenylalanine or tryptophan. The D gene is left open where the match is weak. Some rows have no size entry. The others give once, few or many, or a class for an expanded clone.

TRBJ1-1,TRBV11-3,many,TRBD1,CASSLEQGSSEAFF,TGTGCCAGCAGCTTGGAACAGGGGAGCTCTGAAGCTTTCTTT
TRBJ1-3,TRBV7-9,NA,NA,CASEETVSGNTIYF,TGTGCCAGCGAAGAGACAGTCTCTGGAAACACCATATATTTT
TRBJ2-3,TRBV6-5,many,TRBD2,CASSYSRGAKTDTQYF,TGTGCCAGCAGTTACTCGCGGGGGGCCAAAACAGATACGCAGTATTTT
TRBJ2-3,TRBV18,few,TRBD2,CASSPPKAGALTDTQYF,TGTGCCAGCTCACCACCGAAAGCGGGGGCCCTCACAGATACGCAGTATTTT
TRBJ2-2,TRBV9,many,TRBD2,CASSVLAGETGELFF,TGTGCCAGCAGCGTATTAGCGGGGGAAACCGGGGAGCTGTTTTTT
TRBJ1-1,TRBV25-1,NA,NA,CASSKGVLTEAFF,TGTGCCAGCAGCAAGGGGGTCCTCACTGAAGCTTTCTTT
TRBJ2-7,TRBV20-1,few,TRBD1,CSLLPEGFGTGGKENYEQYF,TGCAGTTTACTACCGGAAGGCTTTGGGACAGGGGGTAAAGAGAACTACGAGCAGTACTTC
TRBJ2-7,TRBV6-1,few,NA,CASSRDRTYEQYF,TGTGCCAGCAGTCGGGACCGAACCTACGAGCAGTACTTC
TRBJ1-1,TRBV4-2,many,TRBD1,CASSRTGTENTEAFF,TGTGCCAGCAGTCGCACCGGGACAGAAAACACTGAAGCTTTCTTT
TRBJ2-3,TRBV12-3/TRBV12-4,many,NA,CASRQVGADTQYF,TGTGCCAGCAGACAGGTGGGGGCAGATACGCAGTATTTT
TRBJ2-1,TRBV20-1,NA,TRBD2,CSAIRLAGGRDEQFF,TGCAGTGCTATCCGCCTAGCGGGGGGGCGTGATGAGCAGTTCTTC
TRBJ2-7,TRBV7-2,NA,TRBD1,CASGPTGHSYEQYF,TGTGCCAGCGGCCCGACAGGGCACTCCTACGAGCAGTACTTC
TRBJ1-3,TRBV6-5,few,NA,CASSSRSASGNTIYF,TGTGCCAGCAGTTCCAGGTCGGCCTCTGGAAACACCATATATTTT
TRBJ2-1,TRBV12-1,NA,NA,CASSLGVGGNSYNEQFF,TGTGCCAGCAGCCTAGGGGTTGGGGGGAATTCCTACAATGAGCAGTTCTTC
TRBJ1-1,TRBV11-3,NA,NA,CASSLDGVREAFF,TGTGCCAGCAGCTTAGACGGGGTTCGTGAAGCTTTCTTT
TRBJ2-7,TRBV19,many,NA,CASSMTPGKYEQYF,TGTGCCAGTAGTATGACACCTGGAAAATACGAGCAGTACTTC
TRBJ2-2,TRBV6-1,NA,NA,CATKSPQGFDTGELFF,TGTGCCACCAAAAGCCCACAGGGCTTTGACACCGGGGAGCTGTTTTTT
TRBJ1-5,TRBV7-2,NA,NA,CASSPNGSNQPQHF,TGTGCCAGCAGCCCTAATGGGAGCAATCAGCCCCAGCATTTT
TRBJ2-3,TRBV20-1,many,TRBD1,CSARGTGGTDTQYF,TGCAGTGCAAGGGGTACAGGGGGCACAGATACGCAGTATTTT
TRBJ1-5,TRBV12-3/TRBV12-4,few,TRBD1,CASSPGTGVNQPQHF,TGTGCCAGCAGTCCCGGGACAGGGGTCAATCAGCCCCAGCATTTT
TRBJ1-1,TRBV10-3,many,NA,CAISRYPTNTEAFF,TGTGCCATCAGTCGTTACCCGACGAACACTGAAGCTTTCTTT
TRBJ1-1,TRBV19,NA,TRBD1,CASRDRVYTEAFF,TGTGCCAGCCGGGACAGGGTGTACACTGAAGCTTTCTTT
TRBJ1-2,TRBV24-1,NA,NA,CATSDLLGIYGYTF,TGTGCCACCAGTGATTTGTTGGGGATCTATGGCTACACCTTC
TRBJ2-7,TRBV27,NA,NA,CASSQNSGPFEQYF,TGTGCCAGCAGTCAGAACTCGGGACCCTTCGAGCAGTACTTC
TRBJ2-7,TRBV28,few,TRBD2,CASSGSTSGGPYEQYF,TGTGCCAGCAGTGGATCGACTAGCGGGGGACCCTACGAGCAGTACTTC
TRBJ2-7,TRBV5-1,few,NA,CASSLGTDIYEQYF,TGCGCCAGCAGCTTGGGGACAGATATTTACGAGCAGTACTTC
TRBJ2-1,TRBV20-1,NA,TRBD2,CSARDPTSLDEQFF,TGCAGTGCTAGAGACCCGACTAGCCTAGATGAGCAGTTCTTC
TRBJ1-3,TRBV7-9,many,NA,CASSLLDTIYF,TGTGCCAGCAGCTTACTTGACACCATATATTTT